One and the same sample provided the 17 T cell receptor beta chains below, sequenced in a study of CD8+ T cells in alopecia areata. Following extraction, RNA underwent reverse transcription to cDNA, which served as the sequencing template. Generated by immunoSEQ multiplex PCR, the TCRdb table keeps only in-frame clones and is missing some. The sample consists of 150,000 to 200,000 clones, around 55% of them appearing once. Sequencing was carried out using CD4+ T cells sorted from blood. Receptors originate from a human donor in good health.

The rearrangement uses TRBV29-1 and TRBJ1-2; TRBD1 matches at 9 bases. Germline loops: CDR1 SQVTM, CDR2 ANQGSEA. The length of the CDR3 is 15 residues. Unmatched junction bases numbered 16, after V lost 6 bases and J lost 8 bases. The chain's CDR3 is CSVAGTGSITNGYTF. CDR3 nucleotide sequence: TGCAGCGTCGCCGGGACAGGGTCGATAACGAACGGCTACACCTTC.

This clone was counted between two and nine times. J is TRBJ1-1 and V is TRBV18; unclear D gene. The CDR3 is 13 amino acids. Germline V gives CDR1 KGHSH, CDR2 LQKENI. V lost 1 base, J lost 1 base, and 4 bases lay in between. The CDR3 bases are TGTGCCAGCTCACCACAGCCGAACACTGAAGCTTTCTTT. The encoded protein is CASSPQPNTEAFF. The full variable domain, rest sourced from reference TRBV18 and TRBJ1-1, is NAGVMQNPRHLVRRRGQEARLRCSPMKGHSHVYWYRQLPEEGLKFMVYLQKENIIDESGMPKERFSAEFPKEGPSILRIQQVVRGDSAAYFCASSPQPNTEAFFGQGTRLTVV.

J is TRBJ1-2 and V is TRBV29-1; D is possibly TRBD1 (5 bases). In germline, CDR1 is SQVTM, CDR2 ANQGSEA. The CDR3 totals 13 residues. V lost 5 bases and J lost 2, with 12 bases in between. CDR3 nucleotide sequence: TGCAGCGTTTCCAGGGAGAACAACTATGGCTACACCTTC. It encodes CSVSRENNYGYTF.

This clone was observed a handful of times. The V call is TRBV19, the J call TRBJ2-4; D is ambiguous. This CDR3 has 11 residues. The V gene's germline CDR1 is LNHDA and CDR2 SQIVND (reference sequence). V was cut by 2 bases and J by 8 bases, with 4 bases left in between. The CDR3 sequence: CASSIQDIQYF. The DNA of the CDR3 is TGTGCCAGTAGTATACAGGACATTCAGTACTTC.

This chain connects TRBV30 to TRBJ2-1; D is unresolved. Germline lookup yields CDR1 GTSNPN and CDR2 SVGIG (reference sequence). Between the trimmed V and J ends, which lost 2 bases and 0 bases, there was a span of 8 bases. This CDR3 comprises 14 residues. The DNA of the CDR3 is TGTGCCTGGAGTTTACTTAGCTCCTACAATGAGCAGTTCTTC. Encoded protein: CAWSLLSSYNEQFF. The variable domain in full, with the rest retrieved from reference TRBV30 and TRBJ2-1, is SQTIHQWPATLVQPVGSPLSLECTVEGTSNPNLYWYRQAAGRGLQLLFYSVGIGQISSEVPQNLSASRPQDRQFILSSKKLLLSDSGFYLCAWSLLSSYNEQFFGPGTRLTVL.

This chain links TRBV7-2 with TRBJ2-3, with 10 positions matching TRBD2. V lost 5 bases and J lost 0; bases outside the gene matches: 11. The CDR3 is 18 residues long. Germline CDR1 SGHTA, CDR2 FQGNSA. The CDR3 region is CASSKYRTSGSSTDTQYF. The CDR3 DNA follows: TGTGCCAGCAGCAAATACCGGACTAGCGGCTCTAGCACAGATACGCAGTATTTT.

The J gene is TRBJ2-1, the V gene TRBV7-9; D is perhaps TRBD1 (6 bases). V lost 10 bases and J lost 0, with 13 bases in between. From germline, CDR1 is SEHNR and CDR2 FQNEAQ (reference sequence). The CDR3 is 14 amino acids. For the CDR3, the DNA is TGTGCCACCATCAAAGGGGGCTCCTACAATGAGCAGTTCTTC. This encodes CATIKGGSYNEQFF.

The CDR3 loop reads CASRRTASQGEQFF. CDR3 nucleotides: TGCGCCAGCAGAAGAACGGCCTCACAGGGAGAGCAGTTCTTC. The chain carries TRBV5-1 and TRBJ2-1; TRBD1 is a possible D gene (6 bases). The V end was cut by 5 bases, the J end by 10 bases, with 19 bases between. The CDR3 totals 14 residues. Germline V gives CDR1 SGHRS, CDR2 YFSETQ.

The chain links TRBV5-1 to TRBJ1-1; 7 bases are a match to TRBD1. The CDR3 sequence is 14 residues long. Germline V gene data show CDR1 as SGHRS and CDR2 as YFSETQ. V was pared by 6 bases and J by 1 base, with 6 bases of the junction left unmatched. The CDR3 DNA follows: TGCGCCAGCACCCTGACAGGGCAGAACACTGAAGCTTTCTTT. As protein: CASTLTGQNTEAFF.

V and J are TRBV5-1 and TRBJ2-7; D remains unclear. With 4 bases removed from V and 3 bases from J, the gap between germline ends came to 8 bases. CDR1 is SGHRS and CDR2 is YFSETQ in the germline V gene. The CDR3 consists of 12 residues. DNA for the CDR3: TGCGCCAGCAGCCTGACGAGCTACGAGCAGTACTTC. Translating gives CASSLTSYEQYF.

The rearrangement joins TRBV29-1 to TRBJ2-1, with 11 bases lining up with TRBD2. CDR1 is SQVTM, CDR2 ANQGSEA, per germline. This CDR3 is 15 amino acids long. V lost 2 bases to trimming and J lost 3 bases; unmatched junction nucleotides: 3. For the CDR3, the DNA is TGCAGCGTTGAAAGACTAGCGGGAATCTACAATGAGCAGTTCTTC. It translates to CSVERLAGIYNEQFF.

The chain links TRBV29-1 to TRBJ2-1; 8 nucleotides match TRBD1. The CDR3 length is 14 residues. Germline loops: CDR1 SQVTM, CDR2 ANQGSEA. The J segment lost 4 bases and the V segment lost 7 bases, leaving 9 bases of the junction unmatched. In DNA, the CDR3 is TGCAGCGGAACTGACAGGGGACAATACAATGAGCAGTTCTTC. This codes for CSGTDRGQYNEQFF.

The chain combines TRBV14 with TRBJ2-2, with 10 positions matching TRBD2. CDR1 is SGHDN, CDR2 FVKESK, per germline. With V trimmed by 0 bases and J by 8 bases, 15 bases remained unmatched. The CDR3 length is 19 residues. Written as DNA, the CDR3 is TGTGCCAGCAGCCAAGACTCTAGCGGGAGTTGGCTCACACCGGGGGAGCTGTTTTTT. Translated, it gives CASSQDSSGSWLTPGELFF.

The V call is TRBV15, the J call TRBJ1-5; 7 bases fit TRBD1. The V gene's germline CDR1 is LNHNV and CDR2 YYDKDF (reference sequence). V was pared by 4 bases and J by 1 base, with 10 bases of the junction left unmatched. The CDR3 has 17 residues. CDR3 nucleotides: TGTGCCACCAGCAAAGGAACAGGGGTACAGAGCAATCAGCCCCAGCATTTT. It codes for CATSKGTGVQSNQPQHF.

The V call is TRBV29-1, the J call TRBJ2-7; possibly TRBD2 for D (7 bases). CDR1 and CDR2 (germline): SQVTM, ANQGSEA. V lost 6 bases, J lost 4 bases, and 19 bases lay in between. The CDR3 runs to 14 residues. The CDR3 region has the DNA TGCAGCGTCCTTAGTAAGGGGGAGGGGTACGAGCAGTACTTC. Amino acids: CSVLSKGEGYEQYF.

This clone was counted only a few times. The V and J genes are TRBV5-1 and TRBJ2-1; tentatively, D is TRBD1 or TRBD2 (5 bases each). This CDR3 comprises 14 residues. Between the trimmed V and J ends, which lost 2 bases and 6 bases, there was a span of 12 bases. Germline loops: CDR1 SGHRS, CDR2 YFSETQ. For the CDR3, the DNA is TGCGCCAGCAGCTTCCGGGACCTACCCAATGAGCAGTTCTTC. Amino acids: CASSFRDLPNEQFF.

This clone was observed a few times. This rearrangement joins TRBV25-1 to TRBJ2-5; 7 nucleotides line up with TRBD2. V shed 6 bases and J 5 bases; nucleotides not matched to a gene: 15. This CDR3 region has 16 residues. Germline V gives CDR1 MGHDK, CDR2 SYGVNS. CDR3 region: CASSPQRGIRLETQYF. The CDR3 DNA is TGTGCCAGCAGCCCACAGCGGGGAATTCGATTGGAGACCCAGTACTTC.